Sequencing of this TCR beta chain was carried out in a study of sequential checkpoint blockade in melanoma. The overall study: First-line arms were nivolumab then ipilimumab, or the reverse, randomized 1:1. Maintenance nivolumab came after either treatment sequence.

Sequencing was performed with immunoSEQ multiplex PCR; in TCRdb, only in-frame clones are kept and a portion is missing. This table holds 25,000 to 30,000 clones, 65% to 85% found once. Germline CDR1 and CDR2: LGHNA and YSLEER. The V gene end was trimmed by 1 base and the J gene end by 4 bases; junction bases not matched to a gene: 7. The CDR3 runs 15 residues. The treatment is: randomized to nivolumab then ipilimumab (arm A) or the reverse (arm B). DNA-damaging chemotherapy had not been given to any patient beforehand. Live CD3+CD8+ CD19− CD56− cells were sorted from PBMCs. The chain employs TRBV4-3 and TRBJ2-7, with 7 bases lining up with TRBD2. This material consisted of CD8+ T cells sorted from blood (inferred from file names), taken from a patient given nivolumab and ipilimumab in sequence. The source is a human donor with melanoma. This CDR3 is CASSQGFPSGYEQYF. The DNA for the CDR3 is TGCGCCAGCAGCCAAGGGTTTCCTAGCGGATACGAGCAGTACTTC.